Presented here are 2 T cell receptor beta chains from one specimen sequenced in a study of T cells in Graves' hyperthyroidism and ophthalmopathy. The source material, RNA transcripts, was used to amplify TCR beta CDR3 regions. The TCR CDR3 was amplified in a first-round RT-PCR using the HTBI primer set. TCRdb re-derived calls from the multiplex PCR reads in MiXCR, one entry per CDR3 protein. The sample yields hundreds of thousands of distinct CDR3 sequences, 20% to 25% seen once. The sample was blood. These TCRs come from a man younger than 40 with Graves' ophthalmopathy.

This chain connects TRBV28 to TRBJ1-1; D might be TRBD1 (6 bases). CDR3 length: 15 residues. V was trimmed by 2 bases and J by 4 bases, leaving 14 bases between them. Germline loops: CDR1 MDHEN, CDR2 SYDVKM. The CDR3 reads CASSLRRTGRTEAFF. The CDR3 DNA reads as TGTGCCAGCAGTTTAAGGCGTACAGGGCGCACTGAAGCTTTCTTT.

This clonotype was detected a few times. The V and J genes are TRBV2 and TRBJ2-7; D is perhaps TRBD2 (5 bases). The germline CDR1 and CDR2 sequences are SNHLY and FYNNEI. V was pared by 9 bases and J by 4 bases, with 13 bases between. The CDR3 runs to 12 residues. The CDR3 DNA reads TGTGCCAGTCAGCGGATTAAATACGAGCAGTACTTC. Its protein product is CASQRIKYEQYF.